The 21 T cell receptor beta chains in this list originate from one sample, sequenced in a study of beta chain features in type 1 diabetes. All of the isolated RNA was reverse transcribed, so expressed TCRB transcripts were sequenced. TCRdb's table, derived via immunoSEQ multiplex PCR, lists solely in-frame clones and lacks some. Of 600,000 to 650,000 clones in the sample, roughly a sixth were seen once. Sample: naive CD4+ T cells from blood. The receptors were gathered from a man between 18 and 35 years old in good health.

The chain joins TRBV18 to TRBJ1-1, with D uncertain. The germline V gene has CDR1 KGHSH and CDR2 LQKENI. V lost 3 bases and J lost 0, with 11 bases in between. CDR3 length: 15 amino acids. In nucleotides, the CDR3 is TGTGCCAGCTCACCGCTCCGACCGATGAACACTGAAGCTTTCTTT. Encoded protein: CASSPLRPMNTEAFF.

This clone was detected only a few times. The chain joins TRBV18 to TRBJ2-5; 15 bases align to TRBD2. V lost 5 bases, J lost 2 bases, and 3 bases stayed unmatched. The length of the CDR3 is 16 residues. The germline V gene has CDR1 KGHSH and CDR2 LQKENI. The CDR3 nucleotides are TGTGCCAGCTCATCGGGACTAGCGGGGGGTCAAGAGACCCAGTACTTC. This translates into CASSSGLAGGQETQYF.

This clone was seen a few times. The chain employs TRBV29-1 and TRBJ1-1, with a possible D match to TRBD1 (5 bases). This CDR3 spans 11 amino acids. In germline, CDR1 is SQVTM, CDR2 ANQGSEA. Here the CDR3 DNA reads TGCCTAGGGGTCCTGAACACTGAAGCTTTCTTT. Protein product: CLGVLNTEAFF.

This clone has just a few counts. The rearrangement links TRBV27 to TRBJ2-2, with TRBD1 matching over 7 bases. This CDR3 is 16 amino acids long. The germline V gene encodes CDR1 MNHEY and CDR2 SMNVEV (reference sequence). V lost 3 bases and J lost 4; bases outside the gene matches: 8. The CDR3, as DNA: TGTGCCAGCAGTTTCTCCGGGCCAGGGGGCACCGGGGAGCTGTTTTTT. Amino acid sequence: CASSFSGPGGTGELFF.

J is TRBJ1-2 and V is TRBV6-6; 9 bases are shared with TRBD1. J lost 0 bases, V lost 7 bases, and 6 bases had no gene match. This CDR3 comprises 15 residues. CDR1 and CDR2 from the germline V gene are MNHNY and SVGAGI (reference sequence). The CDR3 here is CASTTGGNANYGYTF. Written as DNA, the CDR3 is TGTGCCAGCACAACAGGGGGCAACGCTAACTATGGCTACACCTTC.

This clone turned up a few times. V and J are TRBV7-2 and TRBJ1-4; D gene uncertain. The V end was cut by 6 bases, the J end by 4 bases, with 12 bases between. The CDR3 covers 14 residues. Germline lookup yields CDR1 SGHTA and CDR2 FQGNSA. CDR3 residues: CASSSRPRNEKLFF. The CDR3 bases are TGTGCCAGCAGTAGCCGGCCCCGTAATGAAAAACTGTTTTTT.

The chain joins TRBV28 to TRBJ2-1; a possible D gene is TRBD2 (6 bases). Germline V lookup: CDR1 MDHEN, CDR2 SYDVKM. The V gene lost 8 bases and the J gene lost 0 bases, with 14 bases spanning the gap. The length of the CDR3 is 15 residues. In DNA form, the CDR3 reads TGTGCCAGCTTGGGATGGCGGGGCTCCTACAATGAGCAGTTCTTC. Encoded protein: CASLGWRGSYNEQFF. Supplemented by reference TRBV28 and TRBJ2-1, the full variable domain reads DVKVTQSSRYLVKRTGEKVFLECVQDMDHENMFWYRQDPGLGLRLIYFSYDVKMKEKGDIPEGYSVSREKKERFSLILESASTNQTSMYLCASLGWRGSYNEQFFGPGTRLTVL.

The chain employs TRBV9 and TRBJ2-5; D not certain. Looked up from germline, CDR1 is SGDLS and CDR2 is YYNGEE. The V end was cut by 0 bases, the J end by 1 base, with 7 bases between. The CDR3 covers 14 residues. This chain's CDR3 is CASSVEPVQETQYF. Written as DNA, the CDR3 is TGTGCCAGCAGCGTAGAGCCAGTCCAAGAGACCCAGTACTTC.

This clone was detected a few times. Other DNA sequences from this sample encode an identical CDR3 as well. The CDR3 region is CASSRTSYEQYF. CDR3 coding DNA: TGTGCCAGCAGCCGGACTAGCTACGAGCAGTACTTC. The chain joins TRBV7-9 to TRBJ2-7; 7 nucleotides match TRBD2. CDR1 is SEHNR and CDR2 is FQNEAQ in the germline V gene (reference sequence). This CDR3 is 12 amino acids long. After removal of 5 bases from V and 3 bases from J, the junction contained 1 base not matched to a gene. The full variable domain, rest sourced from reference TRBV7-9 and TRBJ2-7, is DTGVSQNPRHKITKRGQNVTFRCDPISEHNRLYWYRQTLGQGPEFLTYFQNEAQLEKSRLLSDRFSAERPKGSFSTLEIQRTEQGDSAMYLCASSRTSYEQYFGPGTRLTVT.

The V gene is TRBV4-1, the J gene TRBJ2-7; D not certain. CDR1 is MGHRA and CDR2 is YSYEKL in the germline V gene. V dropped 1 base and J dropped 2 bases, with 9 bases sitting between them. CDR3 size: 14 residues. The chain's CDR3 is CASSQGLVTYEQYF. The CDR3, as DNA: TGCGCCAGCAGCCAAGGGTTAGTCACCTACGAGCAGTACTTC.

This rearrangement joins TRBV6-5 to TRBJ2-5; maybe TRBD2 (6 bases). V was cut by 2 bases and J by 7 bases, with 11 bases left in between. The CDR3 sequence is 13 residues long. Per germline, CDR1 MNHEY and CDR2 SVGAGI. CDR3 bases: TGTGCCAGCAGTTACGCGGGGACTGGGACCCAGTACTTC. It translates to CASSYAGTGTQYF.

This clone was picked up a small number of times. The rearrangement joins TRBV9 to TRBJ2-5; D remains ambiguous. Germline V gene data show CDR1 as SGDLS and CDR2 as YYNGEE. This CDR3 is built from 15 residues. The germline V and J ends were trimmed by 0 bases and 2 bases, with 11 bases remaining between them. CDR3 nucleotides: TGTGCCAGCAGCGTAGACCCCTGGGGACAAGAGACCCAGTACTTC. Its protein product is CASSVDPWGQETQYF.

V and J are TRBV20-1 and TRBJ1-5, with D unclear. Trimming pared 3 bases from V and 4 bases from J, leaving 4 bases between. The CDR3 contains 11 residues. Germline CDR1 DFQATT, CDR2 SNEGSKA (reference sequence). CDR3 region: CSASTNQPQHF. CDR3 in DNA: TGCAGTGCTAGCACTAATCAGCCCCAGCATTTT.

The chain couples TRBV6-6 to TRBJ1-3; TRBD1 agrees at 7 bases. This CDR3 is built from 14 residues. CDR1 MNHNY and CDR2 SVGAGI come from the germline V gene (reference sequence). V trimming: 8 bases; J trimming: 0 bases; junction bases outside the gene matches: 4. The CDR3 sequence is CASEGASSGNTIYF. As DNA, the CDR3 is TGTGCCAGCGAGGGGGCGAGCTCTGGAAACACCATATATTTT.

In this sample, this clone turned up a few times. The V call is TRBV19, the J call TRBJ2-6; D is ambiguous. Germline loops: CDR1 LNHDA, CDR2 SQIVND (reference sequence). The CDR3 is 13 residues long. V lost 5 bases to trimming and J lost 5 bases, with 7 bases between them. The CDR3 nucleotides read TGTGCCAGTAGTCCCGACTGGGCCAACGTCCTGACTTTC. It specifies CASSPDWANVLTF.

This clone was recorded a few times. The junction shows a germline mismatch at one end, possibly a read error. The V and J genes are TRBV4-1 and TRBJ1-4; 7 nucleotides match TRBD1. Germline values: CDR1 MGHRA, CDR2 YSYEKL. This CDR3 contains 15 residues. Here the CDR3 reads CASSQEKARGTSLFF. CDR3 nucleotides: TGTGCCAGCAGCCAAGAAAAGGCCAGGGGGACCTCACTGTTTTTT.

The chain couples TRBV5-4 to TRBJ2-5, with D possibly matching TRBD2 (7 bases). Germline CDR1 reads SGHNT; CDR2 reads YYREEE (reference sequence). V gave up 5 bases and J gave up 10 bases, with 36 bases separating them. The CDR3 is 19 amino acids. CDR3 sequence (DNA): TGTGCCAGCAGTTCCACCCGGGGGGCGACAGTAGGGGCCCAAGAGGACCAGTACTTC. It translates to CASSSTRGATVGAQEDQYF.

This clone was found many times. The chain has TRBV14 and TRBJ1-5; a possible D gene is TRBD1 (6 bases). The V end was cut by 4 bases, the J end by 5 bases, with 12 bases between. Germline CDR1 reads SGHDN; CDR2 reads FVKESK. There are 14 residues in the CDR3. CDR3 coding DNA: TGTGCCAGCAGCCTACAGGGCCCCCATCAGCCCCAGCATTTT. This encodes CASSLQGPHQPQHF.

V usage is TRBV7-9 and J usage is TRBJ2-1; D uncertain. The V end lost 5 bases, the J end lost 0 bases, and 17 bases lay between the germline ends. This CDR3 has 17 residues. The germline CDR1 and CDR2 sequences are SEHNR and FQNEAQ (reference sequence). In DNA, the CDR3 is TGTGCCAGCAGCCCGGATCTCGACACTCTCTCCTACAATGAGCAGTTCTTC. The encoded protein is CASSPDLDTLSYNEQFF.

The chain couples TRBV5-4 to TRBJ1-5; 8 nucleotides line up with TRBD1. The CDR3 is 15 amino acids. After removal of 2 bases from V and 6 bases from J, the junction contained 7 bases not matched to a gene. The germline V gene encodes CDR1 SGHNT and CDR2 YYREEE (reference sequence). Here the CDR3 DNA reads TGTGCCAGCAGCTTCTCCTCAGGGGGCAGTCAGCCCCAGCATTTT. Residues: CASSFSSGGSQPQHF.

This clone was counted between two and nine times. The chain employs TRBV5-4 and TRBJ2-7; D uncertain. Germline loops: CDR1 SGHNT, CDR2 YYREEE (reference sequence). Trimming took 1 base from V and 6 from J, leaving 11 bases between them. This CDR3 is 13 amino acids long. CDR3 amino acids: CASSLSSVREQYF. CDR3 coding DNA: TGTGCCAGCAGCTTGTCCTCCGTTCGCGAGCAGTACTTC.